This TCR beta chain was found in a study of OX40 agonist ivuxolimab in advanced cancers. The data were produced by immunoSEQ multiplex PCR, yet TCRdb's version contains in-frame clones alone and is incomplete. The data contain around 30,000 clones, just over 90% of them singletons. This specimen consisted of CD4+ or CD8+ T cells sorted from blood, obtained in a trial of the OX40 agonist ivuxolimab. The source of this sequence is an adult with an advanced solid tumor such as melanoma, head and neck, liver or kidney cancer.

DNA for the CDR3: TGTGCCAGTAGCCCCGCTCGCGACGCCTACAATGAGCAGTTCTTC. Residues: CASSPARDAYNEQFF. This chain uses TRBV19 with TRBJ2-1, with no clear D. V dropped 6 bases and J dropped 2 bases, with 14 bases sitting between them. This CDR3 contains 15 residues. CDR1 and CDR2 from the germline V gene are LNHDA and SQIVND (reference sequence).